Sequencing of this T cell receptor (beta chain) was carried out in a study of blood T cell repertoires in COVID-19. Study information: The analysed material was cDNA or gDNA that came from T cells, B-cell-depleted T cells, or PBMCs.

The method was immunoSEQ multiplex PCR; TCRdb's version includes in-frame clones alone and lacks a portion of them. This sample has about half a million clones, with 80% to 90% found just once. Participants were aged about 18 to 89 years from approximately 23 US areas. Symptom resolution, clearance, or two negative PCRs marked the recovered donors of Cohort 3. CDR1 is GTSNPN and CDR2 is SVGIG in the germline V gene (reference sequence). The ends were cut back, 2 bases at V and 1 base at J, with 14 bases in the middle. The CDR3 consists of 15 residues. Sequenced input: PBMCs or T cells enriched from blood (not recorded which). This chain links TRBV30 with TRBJ1-1; a possible D gene is TRBD1 (6 bases). The TCR originated in an older woman who had recovered from COVID-19. The chain's CDR3 is CAWSPTGGGNTEAFF. CDR3 in DNA: TGTGCCTGGAGTCCGACTGGGGGCGGGAACACTGAAGCTTTCTTT.